The present entry profiles one T cell receptor (beta chain) with its context. Its antigen is unknown. It was through 5'RACE template switching that TCR cDNA was made, with a universal primer site and UMIs added. MiXCR, run by TCRdb on the 5' RACE reads, gives a single entry per CDR3 protein. The sample holds a few hundred thousand distinct CDR3 sequences, about 4% seen once. This record comes from a study of T cells after yellow fever vaccination. This CDR3 comprises 14 residues. Regarding the study as a whole: Just a small share of clonotypes turned up in the CD4 compartment as well as the CD8 compartment. It was a weaker secondary response, yet one that peaked faster, at day 5 versus 15.

The receptor's source is a man between 18 and 35 years old who received the YFV17D yellow fever vaccine. The starting material was PBMCs, obtained 5 days after the yellow fever booster vaccination. The V and J genes are TRBV21-1 and TRBJ2-7; the table's D call, TRBD2, was not checked against the DNA. TRBV21-1 is a known pseudogene. CDR3: CASSGRGITYEQYV. The CDR3 DNA reads as TGTGCCAGCAGCGGACGCGGGATTACCTACGAGCAGTACGTC.